The 12 T cell receptor beta chains below were found in one sample sequenced in a study of radiation and T cells in renal cell carcinoma. Time point: blood 4 weeks post-SBRT, at nephrectomy. Treatment denoted: 15 Gy SBRT to primary tumor, nephrectomy 4 weeks later. Clones were sequenced by immunoSEQ multiplex PCR, and TCRdb holds only the in-frame ones, with some missing. The table shows around 45,000 clones, with 65% to 85% occurring only once. The sample was blood, taken from a patient whose treatment included radiotherapy and nephrectomy. These receptors came from a woman aged 70-85 years with renal cell carcinoma.

This chain links TRBV6-5 with TRBJ1-2; 7 nucleotides agree with TRBD1. Per germline, CDR1 MNHEY and CDR2 SVGAGI. V lost 3 bases, J lost 4 bases, and 8 bases stayed unmatched. The CDR3 contains 15 residues. The CDR3 DNA is TGTGCCAGCAGTTATCGTCCCGGGACAGTCTATGGCTACACCTTC. It encodes CASSYRPGTVYGYTF.

V is TRBV2 and J is TRBJ1-4; D not resolved. Germline CDR1 and CDR2: SNHLY and FYNNEI. This CDR3 is built from 17 residues. Between the trimmed V and J ends, which lost 6 bases and 0 bases, there was a span of 17 bases. The CDR3 spells CASRARAGSATNEKLFF. CDR3 DNA: TGTGCCAGCAGGGCGAGAGCGGGGTCGGCAACTAATGAAAAACTGTTTTTT.

J is TRBJ1-2 and V is TRBV6-5; D unresolved. There are 14 residues in the CDR3. Germline CDR1 and CDR2: MNHEY and SVGAGI. Between the trimmed V and J ends, which lost 0 bases and 3 bases, there was a span of 8 bases. The CDR3 coding sequence is TGTGCCAGCAGTTACTCGAGACGGGACTATGGCTACACCTTC. Protein product: CASSYSRRDYGYTF.

The chain joins TRBV12-2 to TRBJ2-7; TRBD2, as called in the table, went unchecked against the DNA. TRBV12-2 is given as a pseudogene. The CDR3 contains 16 residues. The CDR3 DNA reads as TGTGCAAGTCGCTTATTGTGGCTAGCAGCAACCTACGAGCAGTACTTC. Protein sequence: CASRLLWLAATYEQYF.

V is TRBV5-1 and J is TRBJ2-5; 10 bases are a match to TRBD1. This CDR3 is built from 16 residues. The V gene end was trimmed by 4 bases and the J gene end by 1 base; junction bases not matched to a gene: 7. Germline CDR1 reads SGHRS; CDR2 reads YFSETQ. CDR3 DNA sequence: TGCGCCAGCAGCCCTCCCCGGGACAGGGGCCAAGAGACCCAGTACTTC. Residues: CASSPPRDRGQETQYF.

The chain links TRBV19 to TRBJ2-5; 7 nucleotides match TRBD2. Germline CDR1 is LNHDA and CDR2 is SQIVND (reference sequence). The CDR3 runs to 15 residues. The V and J ends lost 5 bases and 6 bases, in that order; junction bases with no gene match: 12. As DNA, the CDR3 is TGTGCCAGTAGTCCGTCGGGGACTAACCTCCAGACCCAGTACTTC. It yields the protein CASSPSGTNLQTQYF.

The V and J genes are TRBV7-6 and TRBJ2-1; D gene unclear. The CDR3 runs to 12 residues. The ends were cut back, 5 bases at V and 5 bases at J, with 7 bases in the middle. In germline, CDR1 is SGHVS, CDR2 FNYEAQ. The CDR3 sequence is CASSLVDNEQFF. CDR3 nucleotides: TGTGCCAGCAGCCTCGTAGACAATGAGCAGTTCTTC.

V and J are TRBV7-3 and TRBJ1-6; 8 bases align to TRBD1. V was pared by 9 bases and J by 9 bases, with 7 bases of the junction left unmatched. This CDR3 comprises 13 residues. Germline V gene data show CDR1 as SGHTA and CDR2 as FQGTGA. For the CDR3, the DNA is TGTGCCAGTGGACAGGGCTACGGTTCACCCCTCCACTTT. Its translation is CASGQGYGSPLHF.

The chain uses TRBV6-4 and TRBJ2-5; D gene unclear. The CDR3 loop spans 14 amino acids. Germline V gene lookup returns CDR1 MRHNA and CDR2 SNTAGT. V was trimmed by 2 bases and J by 3 bases, leaving 10 bases between them. DNA of the CDR3: TGTGCCAGCAGTGACGAAGGGTCGGAAGAGACCCAGTACTTC. Protein sequence: CASSDEGSEETQYF.

The chain couples TRBV5-4 to TRBJ2-7; D gene ambiguous. The CDR3 is made up of 13 amino acids. V lost 5 bases, J lost 0 bases, and 9 bases lay in between. The germline V gene encodes CDR1 SGHNT and CDR2 YYREEE (reference sequence). The CDR3 nucleotides read TGTGCCAGCAGTACGGGCAGCTCCTACGAGCAGTACTTC. Protein: CASSTGSSYEQYF.

J is TRBJ2-1 and V is TRBV5-1; D is perhaps TRBD2 (5 bases). Per germline, CDR1 SGHRS and CDR2 YFSETQ. This CDR3 region has 15 residues. The V end was cut by 0 bases, the J end by 1 base, with 8 bases between. CDR3 in DNA: TGCGCCAGCAGCTTGGAAGGACTTTCCTACAATGAGCAGTTCTTC. This sequence encodes CASSLEGLSYNEQFF.

V usage is TRBV5-1 and J usage is TRBJ2-5; 8 nucleotides align to TRBD1. The V gene end was trimmed by 2 bases and the J gene end by 11 bases; junction bases not matched to a gene: 11. The CDR3 has 14 residues. CDR1 is SGHRS and CDR2 is YFSETQ in the germline V gene. This CDR3 is CASSFGRGLEEQYF. CDR3 sequence (DNA): TGCGCCAGCAGCTTCGGCAGGGGGCTGGAAGAGCAGTACTTC.